Listed below are T cell receptor beta chains from one sample, sequenced in a study of blood T cell repertoires in COVID-19. Assay used: immunoSEQ multiplex PCR; TCRdb lists only in-frame clones, some missing. Among about 250,000 clones listed, 80% to 90% were seen once. Sequencing was done on a sample of peripheral blood. These receptors all come from an elderly man with acute or convalescent COVID-19. Both conserved end residues are part of each CDR3. Each record gives: V gene, clone size, D gene, J gene, CDR3 DNA, CDR3 protein. D genes are given only for firm matches. Some rows mark clone size as missing; the rest say once, few, many or name a class of expanded clone.

TRBV7-2	NA	NA	TRBJ2-5	TGTGCCAGCAGCTACTCGACCTCAGGGGGGGAGACCCAGTACTTC	CASSYSTSGGETQYF
TRBV27	NA	NA	TRBJ1-5	TGTGCCAGCAGAAAACAGGGAGATGGCGATCAGCCCCAGCATTTT	CASRKQGDGDQPQHF
TRBV6-4	NA	NA	TRBJ1-2	TGTGCCAGCAGCCACCGGGGATCCTATGGCTACACCTTC	CASSHRGSYGYTF
TRBV7-9	few	TRBD1	TRBJ1-6	TGTGCCAGCAGCTTGGGACAGGGGTTCTATAATTCACCCCTCCACTTT	CASSLGQGFYNSPLHF
TRBV4-1	NA	NA	TRBJ1-4	TGCGCCAGCAGCCAAGATCAGGAACTGTTTTTT	CASSQDQELFF
TRBV6-5	NA	TRBD2	TRBJ2-1	TGTGCCAGCAGTACTAGCGGAACCTCCTACAATGAGCAGTTCTTC	CASSTSGTSYNEQFF
TRBV18	NA	NA	TRBJ1-1	TGTGCCAGCTCACCGCCGGGACTGACGAACACTGAAGCTTTCTTT	CASSPPGLTNTEAFF
TRBV5-1	NA	NA	TRBJ1-1	TGCGCCAGCAGCTTGGACGTACAGATGAACACTGAAGCTTTCTTT	CASSLDVQMNTEAFF
TRBV25-1	NA	TRBD1	TRBJ1-4	TGTGCCAGCAGTGAATTGGGACAGGGGGCGGAAAAACTGTTTTTT	CASSELGQGAEKLFF
TRBV7-3	NA	TRBD1	TRBJ1-2	TGTGCCAGCAGCTATACCGGGACAGGGCCTAGTTATGGCTACACCTTC	CASSYTGTGPSYGYTF
TRBV11-2	NA	TRBD1	TRBJ1-1	TGTGCCAGCAGCTGGGGACAGGGGGCTCTTGAAGCTTTCTTT	CASSWGQGALEAFF
TRBV7-2	NA	NA	TRBJ2-2	TGTGCCAGCAGCCTCGACTACGCGGGGTCCGGGGAGCTGTTTTTT	CASSLDYAGSGELFF
TRBV28	few	NA	TRBJ1-4	TGTGCCAGCAGCTCACGAAGACAGGAAAGGGAAAAACTGTTTTTT	CASSSRRQEREKLFF
TRBV19	NA	NA	TRBJ1-5	TGTGCCAGTAGCGTGGGACTCCCCCTGGGCAATCAGCCCCAGCATTTT	CASSVGLPLGNQPQHF
TRBV16	NA	NA	TRBJ1-2	TGTGCCAGCAGCCTCTTCTCGGACTCACCTGAGGGCTACACTTTC	CASSLFSDSPEGYTF
TRBV5-1	NA	NA	TRBJ1-4	TGCGCCAGCAGCTTGGGCAGGGTAAATGAAAAACTGTTTTTT	CASSLGRVNEKLFF
TRBV2	NA	NA	TRBJ1-2	TGTGCCAGCGCGCCTAAACAGGGCTATGGCTACACCTTC	CASAPKQGYGYTF
TRBV29-1	NA	NA	TRBJ2-1	TGCAGCGTTGACCTAGCCGGCAATGAGCAGTTCTTC	CSVDLAGNEQFF
TRBV28	NA	NA	TRBJ1-1	TGTGCCAGCAAGACAGGGAACACTGAAGCTTTCTTT	CASKTGNTEAFF
TRBV12-3/TRBV12-4	NA	TRBD1	TRBJ2-3	TGTGCAAGTAAGGGACAGTTAGCCTCTACGCAGTATTTT	CASKGQLASTQYF
TRBV18	NA	NA	TRBJ2-2	TGTGCCAGCTCACCTCAAAGTCGGGCACGGGGAAACACCGGGGAGCTGTTTTTT	CASSPQSRARGNTGELFF
TRBV9	NA	NA	TRBJ2-3	TGTGCCAGCAGCGTATCCGGGAGTACAGATACGCAGTATTTT	CASSVSGSTDTQYF
TRBV4-2	NA	NA	TRBJ1-2	TGTGCCAGCAGCCAAGCCAGAACTATAGGAGGCTACACCTTC	CASSQARTIGGYTF
TRBV18	NA	NA	TRBJ2-5	TGTGCCAGCTCACCAAATCTAGCGCTAGGGGAGACCCAGTACTTC	CASSPNLALGETQYF
TRBV1	NA	NA	TRBJ2-3	TGCACCAGCAGCCAAGATGGGATAGCGGGATTCACAGATACGCAGTATTTT	CTSSQDGIAGFTDTQYF
TRBV11-1	NA	NA	TRBJ1-6	TGTGCCAGCAGCTTCGGGAATACACCCCTCCACTTT	CASSFGNTPLHF
TRBV2	NA	NA	TRBJ1-1	TGTGCCAGCAGTGGGGAGGTCAGGACTGAAGCTTTCTTT	CASSGEVRTEAFF
TRBV29-1	NA	NA	TRBJ2-3	TGCAGCGTGGGGCAGCACACAGATACGCAGTATTTT	CSVGQHTDTQYF
TRBV19	NA	TRBD1	TRBJ1-5	TGTGCCAGTAGAGAAGACAGGGGGAATCAGCCCCAGCATTTT	CASREDRGNQPQHF
TRBV18	NA	TRBD1	TRBJ1-4	TGTGCCAGCTCACACTCTGCGGGACAGAAAAATGAAAAACTGTTTTTT	CASSHSAGQKNEKLFF
TRBV6-6	NA	NA	TRBJ1-1	TGTGCCAGCAGTTACTCGCTAGGTAACACTGAAGCTTTCTTT	CASSYSLGNTEAFF
TRBV4-1	NA	TRBD2	TRBJ2-1	TGCGCCAGCAGCCTCCCCGGGGGGGCGGGAGAGCATGAGCAGTTCTTC	CASSLPGGAGEHEQFF
TRBV6-4	NA	TRBD1	TRBJ1-2	TGTGCCAGCAGTAAGGACAGGGGAGACTATGGCTACACCTTC	CASSKDRGDYGYTF
TRBV5-1	NA	TRBD1	TRBJ2-2	TGCGCCAGCAGCTTGGGGACAGGGGAGGCCACCGGGGAGCTGTTTTTT	CASSLGTGEATGELFF
TRBV7-2	NA	NA	TRBJ2-2	TGTGCCAGCAGCTTAATGGGGCCCAAGAACACCGGGGAGCTGTTTTTT	CASSLMGPKNTGELFF
TRBV2	NA	NA	TRBJ1-5	TGTGCCACCACTAAGGCTGCAGGGCAGCCCCAGCATTTT	CATTKAAGQPQHF
TRBV6-5	NA	TRBD1	TRBJ2-5	TGTGCCAGCAACAGGGGGCGGGGGGAGACCCAGTACTTC	CASNRGRGETQYF
TRBV9	once	NA	TRBJ1-6	TGTGCCAGCAGCCCCTCCACCAGTAATTCACCCCTCCACTTT	CASSPSTSNSPLHF
TRBV5-1	NA	TRBD2	TRBJ2-1	TGCGCCAGCAGCTTCCTAACTAGCGGGGGATCCACGTACAATGAGCAGTTCTTC	CASSFLTSGGSTYNEQFF